Many counts were recorded for the clone carrying this T cell receptor beta chain. The data are from a study of spatial heterogeneity in lung cancer. Background on the study: Unique TCR and UMI combinations averaged more than ten appearances each in raw reads.

The CDR3 extends over 17 amino acids. Germline loops: CDR1 DFQATT, CDR2 SNEGSKA (reference sequence). Unmatched junction bases numbered 13, after V lost 0 bases and J lost 7 bases. The time point is: sample taken at primary tumor resection. Whole RNA from tumor, nontumor lung or frozen PBMC was sequenced unsorted. Each CDR3 protein is one row after TCRdb ran MiXCR on the 5' RACE reads. The table shows about 38,000 distinct CDR3 sequences, with 6.5% to 9% occurring only once. The clonotype comes from a male donor with early-stage non-small cell lung cancer. This specimen consisted of PBMCs, obtained at surgery. This chain links TRBV20-1 with TRBJ2-2; 8 bases fit TRBD2. CDR3 sequence (DNA): TGCAGTGCTAGAGATCTGGGGAGCGGGAGATTGGGCGGGGAGCTGTTTTTT. Amino acids: CSARDLGSGRLGGELFF.